This T cell receptor beta chain comes out of a study of T cell responses to AZD1222 COVID-19 vaccine. In germline, CDR1 is SGHRS, CDR2 YFSETQ. This CDR3 comprises 13 residues. Trimming stripped 4 bases from V and 7 bases from J, with 12 bases between. Generated by immunoSEQ multiplex PCR, the TCRdb table keeps only in-frame clones and is missing some. Here the sample spans tens of thousands of clones, almost 90% being singletons. As regards this clone: Antigen: not known.

Study results and limitations: Elevations in Spike-specific TCR breadth and depth followed administration of two AZD1222 doses. Spike as a whole was targeted by vaccine-associated CD4 TCRs, dominant at 160-218 and 743-854.

The sample consisted of peripheral blood, taken on day 0 of AZD1222 vaccination. The V and J genes are TRBV5-1 and TRBJ2-1; D is uncertain. The TCR comes from an adult in good health. In DNA, the CDR3 is TGCGCCAGCAGCCCCGCGGTGGTTAATGAGCAGTTCTTC. This codes for CASSPAVVNEQFF.